These T cell receptor beta chains were read from a single sample in a study of cytomegalovirus exposure and HLA in healthy donors. Clones were sequenced by immunoSEQ multiplex PCR, and TCRdb holds only the in-frame ones, with some missing. The sample includes roughly 100,000 clones, 75% to 85% seen only once; the top ten take 6% to 7.5%. Sample: PBMCs. These receptors were collected from a man aged 18 to 30 in good health and CMV-seronegative. CDR3s leave out the opening cysteine and the closing phenylalanine or tryptophan. The D gene is left open where the match is weak.

TRBV7-9	NA	ASSLIIGAGLSNQPQH
TRBV4-3	TRBD2	ASSQDDPSGISYNEQF
TRBV9	TRBD2	ASKAGGGNEQF
TRBV7-9	NA	ASSLGTRGRGSNEQF
TRBV18	TRBD1	ASSPDTGVETQY
TRBV10-3	NA	AISDSGLDGELF
TRBV7-2	NA	ASSFFPTENYGYT
TRBV25-1	NA	ASSALQGLGAEAF
TRBV11-3	TRBD1	ASSLAGGVLYEQY
TRBV6-1	NA	ASSEFGGNEQF
TRBV11-2	NA	ASSLGGGYNSPLH
TRBV2	TRBD2	ATDSAGEFPYEQY
TRBV7-9	TRBD1	SSSPSTGFNQPQH
TRBV28	TRBD1	ASSFGDRLLSEQF
TRBV4-3	NA	ASSQDGGNQPQH
TRBV5-4	NA	ASSLGQPNTGELF
TRBV5-1	NA	ASSLYRPPNEQY
TRBV7-2	TRBD1	ASSLSGGEGDGYT
TRBV5-1	NA	ASSWGQGALPQYNEQF
TRBV7-3	NA	ASSSRSYNEQF
TRBV11-3	TRBD2	ASSPGRASGDNEQF
TRBV10-1	NA	ASSGDSSGCTQY
TRBV7-9	TRBD1	ASRSGTGVDTEAF
TRBV13	TRBD1	ASSFGDRGPETKNIQY
TRBV5-8	NA	ASSLAAYEQY
TRBV27	NA	ASSSTVLLETQY
TRBV11-2	TRBD2	ASSLDRRGIAGGWADTQY
TRBV9	NA	ASSVYGSNEQF
TRBV6-1	TRBD2	ASPVAGGPCEQY
TRBV5-1	NA	ASSFSGLEAF
TRBV7-2	NA	ASSLWKRGGPINQPQH
TRBV28	TRBD1	ASRVQGAKNYGYT
TRBV7-9	TRBD1	ASSVEGAGNQPQH
TRBV2	TRBD2	ASSENTASGRGRVNEQF
TRBV27	TRBD1	ASGRDRFNSPLH
TRBV4-2	TRBD2	ASSLGGSLDEQF
TRBV28	TRBD1	ASSFGGTGPEAF
TRBV4-3	NA	ASSQVAGDGEKLF
TRBV30	NA	AWSVLERLSYNEQF
TRBV27	NA	ASSPGSVGETQY
TRBV4-2	NA	ASSLDPGRHDNEQF
TRBV4-2	NA	ASSQDHQGFKPQH
TRBV27	NA	ASSSTLQASEQGLGREQY
TRBV18	TRBD1	ASSPEYRGPGYT
TRBV5-1	TRBD1	ASSPSGQGGEKLF
TRBV27	TRBD1	ASSTNAGTGKGYT
TRBV7-2	NA	ASSLRLSFLYEQY
TRBV6-5	TRBD2	ASSYEAGEETQY